This record concerns one T cell receptor beta chain sequence. In the authors' workflow: Amplification of reference gene primers was used by the study to estimate nucleated cell counts. Sequenced by immunoSEQ multiplex PCR; TCRdb stores in-frame clones only, minus some. V and J calls plus clone size are reproduced from that table; the DNA served to infer D and trimming. The table lists some 380,000 clones, roughly 77% of them singletons. The data originate from a study of blood T cell repertoires in COVID-19. Study information: Acute and convalescent COVID-19 samples came from the United States, Italy and Spain.

The V end lost 0 bases, the J end lost 5 bases, and 14 bases lay between the germline ends. Per the germline V gene, CDR1 is MNHNY and CDR2 is SVGAGI (reference sequence). The CDR3 covers 15 residues. What was sequenced was peripheral blood. This chain links TRBV6-6 with TRBJ2-7; maybe TRBD1 (5 bases). This TCR came from a human donor with acute or convalescent COVID-19. The donor label of this sample is uncertain. CDR3 loop: CASSYSLGADHEQYF. Written as DNA, the CDR3 is TGTGCCAGCAGTTACTCGTTAGGGGCGGACCACGAGCAGTACTTC.